This T cell receptor beta chain was sequenced during a study of STAT5B mutations in CD4+ large granular lymphocyte leukemia. Study-level results: TRBV06-family usage was enriched in top patient clones (8/27) versus controls (2/35). Patient CD4-sorted repertoires looked more clonal than healthy CD4+ repertoires, even without putative leukemic clones.

CDR3 length: 14 amino acids. With 0 bases clipped from V and 2 bases from J, the junction kept 1 base outside the gene matches. The germline gives CDR1 SGHRS, CDR2 YFSETQ. TCRdb's table, derived via immunoSEQ multiplex PCR, lists solely in-frame clones and lacks some. The sample has approximately 23,000 clones, about four fifths seen once. For this clone: Its matching antigen is unknown.

What was sequenced was CD4+ T cells from blood buffy coats. The TCR comes from a human donor in good health. V and J are TRBV5-1 and TRBJ1-2; 7 nucleotides line up with TRBD1. The CDR3 DNA reads TGCGCCAGCAGCTTGGACAGGGGAAACTATGGCTACACCTTC. This codes for CASSLDRGNYGYTF.